Detailed here is one T cell receptor (beta chain). Self-reported history from a screening survey and questionnaire set each donor's cohort. The sample originates from a study of blood T cell repertoires in COVID-19. Produced via immunoSEQ multiplex PCR; TCRdb's table is partial and in-frame only. Of 220,000 or so clones detected, 90% appear once; the ten largest clones hold approximately 0.9%. Per germline, CDR1 SGHRS and CDR2 YFSETQ. This CDR3 comprises 16 residues. Trimming removed 4 bases from V and 4 bases from J; junction bases left unmatched: 10. Sequenced sample: PBMCs or T cells enriched from blood (not recorded which). The receptor was derived from a man between 45 and 60 years old who had been exposed to COVID-19. J is TRBJ1-2 and V is TRBV5-1, with TRBD1 identical over 10 bases. CDR3: CASSAQGTGVIYGYTF. Written as DNA, the CDR3 is TGCGCCAGCAGCGCGCAAGGGACAGGGGTAATCTATGGCTACACCTTC.